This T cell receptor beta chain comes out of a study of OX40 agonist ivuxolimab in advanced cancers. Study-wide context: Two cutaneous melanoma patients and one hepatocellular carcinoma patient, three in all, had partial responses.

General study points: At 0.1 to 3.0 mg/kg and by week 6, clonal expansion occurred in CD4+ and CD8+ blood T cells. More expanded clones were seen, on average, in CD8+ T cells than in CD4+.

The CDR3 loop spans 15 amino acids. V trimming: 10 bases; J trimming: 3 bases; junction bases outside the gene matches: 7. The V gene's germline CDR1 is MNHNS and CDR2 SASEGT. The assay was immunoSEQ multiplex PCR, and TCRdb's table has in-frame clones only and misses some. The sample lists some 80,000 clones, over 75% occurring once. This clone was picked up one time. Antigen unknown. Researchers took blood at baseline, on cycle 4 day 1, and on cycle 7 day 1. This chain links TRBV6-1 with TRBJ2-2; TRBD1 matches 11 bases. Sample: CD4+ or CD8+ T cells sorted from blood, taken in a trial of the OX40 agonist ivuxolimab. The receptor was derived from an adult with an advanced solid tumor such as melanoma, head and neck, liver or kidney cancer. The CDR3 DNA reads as TGTGCCAACGGACAGGGGGCGGAGTACACCGGGGAGCTGTTTTTT. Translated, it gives CANGQGAEYTGELFF.